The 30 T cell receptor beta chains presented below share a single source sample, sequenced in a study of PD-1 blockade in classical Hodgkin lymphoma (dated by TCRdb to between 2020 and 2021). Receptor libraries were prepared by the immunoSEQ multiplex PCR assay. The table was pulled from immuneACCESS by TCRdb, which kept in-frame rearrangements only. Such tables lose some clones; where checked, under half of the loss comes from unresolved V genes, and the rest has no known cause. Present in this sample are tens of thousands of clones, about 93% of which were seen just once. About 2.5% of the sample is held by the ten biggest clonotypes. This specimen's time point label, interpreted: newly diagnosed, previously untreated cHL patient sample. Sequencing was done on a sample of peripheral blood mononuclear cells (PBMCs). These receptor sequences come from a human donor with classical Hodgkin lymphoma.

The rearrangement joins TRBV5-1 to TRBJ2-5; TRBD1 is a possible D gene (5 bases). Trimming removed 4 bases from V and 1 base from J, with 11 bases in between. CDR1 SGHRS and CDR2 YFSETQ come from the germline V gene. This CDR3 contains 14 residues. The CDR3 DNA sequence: TGCGCCAGCAGCGCGTTAGGGGTCCAAGAGACCCAGTACTTC. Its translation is CASSALGVQETQYF.

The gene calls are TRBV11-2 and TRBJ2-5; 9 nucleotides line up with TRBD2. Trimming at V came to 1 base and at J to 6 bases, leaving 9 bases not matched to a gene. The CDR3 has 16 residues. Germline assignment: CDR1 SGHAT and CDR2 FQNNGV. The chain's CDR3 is CASSLAVAGVIKTQYF. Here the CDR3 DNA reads TGTGCCAGCAGCTTAGCCGTAGCGGGAGTCATAAAGACCCAGTACTTC.

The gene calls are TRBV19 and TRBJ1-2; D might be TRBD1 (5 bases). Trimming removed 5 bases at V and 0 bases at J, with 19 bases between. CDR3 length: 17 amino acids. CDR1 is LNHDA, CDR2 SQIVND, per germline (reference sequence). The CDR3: CASSVTGTYRANYGYTF. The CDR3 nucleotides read TGTGCCAGTAGTGTTACCGGGACCTATCGGGCTAACTATGGCTACACCTTC.

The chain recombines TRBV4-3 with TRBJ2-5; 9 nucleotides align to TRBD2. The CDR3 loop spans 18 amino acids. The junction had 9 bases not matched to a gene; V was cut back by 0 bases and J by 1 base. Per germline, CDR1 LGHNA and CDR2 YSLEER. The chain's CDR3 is CASSQDFPPAGGQETQYF. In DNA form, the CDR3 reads TGCGCCAGCAGCCAAGATTTTCCCCCAGCGGGAGGCCAAGAGACCCAGTACTTC.

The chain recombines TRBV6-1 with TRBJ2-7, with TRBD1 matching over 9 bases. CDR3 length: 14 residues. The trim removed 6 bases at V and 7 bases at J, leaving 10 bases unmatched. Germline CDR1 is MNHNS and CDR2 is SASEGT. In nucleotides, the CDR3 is TGTGCCAGCAGGTCCGGGACAGGGACCCTGGAGCAGTACTTC. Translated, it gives CASRSGTGTLEQYF.

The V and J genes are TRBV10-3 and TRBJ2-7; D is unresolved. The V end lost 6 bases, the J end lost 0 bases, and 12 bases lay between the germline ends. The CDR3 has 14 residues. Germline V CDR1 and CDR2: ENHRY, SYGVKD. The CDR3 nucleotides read TGTGCCATCAGGGCGACGAGTAACTCCTACGAGCAGTACTTC. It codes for CAIRATSNSYEQYF.

The CDR3 region has the DNA TGTGCCAGCGCAGGGTCCTACGAGCAGTACTTC. This encodes CASAGSYEQYF. The chain combines TRBV6-5 with TRBJ2-7; a weak D match, TRBD1 (5 bases). CDR3 length equals 11 residues. The V end was cut by 8 bases, the J end by 1 base, with 6 bases between. Germline CDR1 and CDR2: MNHEY and SVGAGI.

CDR3 DNA sequence: TGCGCCAGCAGCCTTGAGAGCGGGTCCTACGAGCAGTACTTC. Amino acids: CASSLESGSYEQYF. The chain uses TRBV5-1 and TRBJ2-7; D possibly corresponds to TRBD2 (6 bases). The germline V gene has CDR1 SGHRS and CDR2 YFSETQ. The germline V and J ends were trimmed by 4 bases and 1 base, with 12 bases remaining between them. The CDR3 has 14 amino acids.

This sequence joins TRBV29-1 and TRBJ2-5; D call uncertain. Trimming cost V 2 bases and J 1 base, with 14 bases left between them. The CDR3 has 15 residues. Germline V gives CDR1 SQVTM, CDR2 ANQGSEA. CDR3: CSVENRRRSQETQYF. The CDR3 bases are TGCAGCGTTGAAAATCGGCGGCGCAGCCAAGAGACCCAGTACTTC. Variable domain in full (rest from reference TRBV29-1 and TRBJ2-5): SAVISQKPSRDICQRGTSLTIQCQVDSQVTMMFWYRQQPGQSLTLIATANQGSEATYESGFVIDKFPISRPNLTFSTLTVSNMSPEDSSIYLCSVENRRRSQETQYFGPGTRLLVL.

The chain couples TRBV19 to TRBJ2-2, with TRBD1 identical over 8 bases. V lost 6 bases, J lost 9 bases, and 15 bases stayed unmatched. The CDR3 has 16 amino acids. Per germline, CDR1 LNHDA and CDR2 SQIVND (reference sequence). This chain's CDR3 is CASRPNGRQGPWELFF. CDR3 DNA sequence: TGTGCCAGTAGACCAAACGGTAGACAGGGGCCTTGGGAGCTGTTTTTT.

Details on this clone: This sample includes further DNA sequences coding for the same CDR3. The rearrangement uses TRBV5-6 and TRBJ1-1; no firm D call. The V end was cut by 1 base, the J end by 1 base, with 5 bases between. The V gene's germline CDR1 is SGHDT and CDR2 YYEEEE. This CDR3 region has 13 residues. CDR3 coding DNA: TGTGCCAGCAGCTTGACTGAGAACACTGAAGCTTTCTTT. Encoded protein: CASSLTENTEAFF.

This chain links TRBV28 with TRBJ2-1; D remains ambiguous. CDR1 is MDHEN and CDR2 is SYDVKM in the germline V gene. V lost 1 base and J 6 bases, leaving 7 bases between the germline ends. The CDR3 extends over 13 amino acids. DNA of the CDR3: TGTGCCAGCAGTTTATTTGGTGGCAATGAGCAGTTCTTC. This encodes CASSLFGGNEQFF. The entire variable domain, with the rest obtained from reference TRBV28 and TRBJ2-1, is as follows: DVKVTQSSRYLVKRTGEKVFLECVQDMDHENMFWYRQDPGLGLRLIYFSYDVKMKEKGDIPEGYSVSREKKERFSLILESASTNQTSMYLCASSLFGGNEQFFGPGTRLTVL.

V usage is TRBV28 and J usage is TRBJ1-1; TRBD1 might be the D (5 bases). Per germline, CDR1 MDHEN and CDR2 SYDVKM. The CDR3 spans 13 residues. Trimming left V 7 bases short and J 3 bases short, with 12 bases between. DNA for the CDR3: TGTGCCAGCAACATAAGGGGAGACACTGAAGCTTTCTTT. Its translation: CASNIRGDTEAFF. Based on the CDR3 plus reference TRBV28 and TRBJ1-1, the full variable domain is DVKVTQSSRYLVKRTGEKVFLECVQDMDHENMFWYRQDPGLGLRLIYFSYDVKMKEKGDIPEGYSVSREKKERFSLILESASTNQTSMYLCASNIRGDTEAFFGQGTRLTVV.

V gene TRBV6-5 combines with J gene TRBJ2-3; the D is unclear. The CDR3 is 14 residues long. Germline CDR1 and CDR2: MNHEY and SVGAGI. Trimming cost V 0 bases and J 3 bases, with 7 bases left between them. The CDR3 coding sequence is TGTGCCAGCAGTTACTCGGGGATGACAGATACGCAGTATTTT. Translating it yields CASSYSGMTDTQYF.

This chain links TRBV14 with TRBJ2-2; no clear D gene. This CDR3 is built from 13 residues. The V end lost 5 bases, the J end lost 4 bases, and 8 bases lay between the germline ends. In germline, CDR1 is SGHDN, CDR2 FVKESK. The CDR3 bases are TGTGCCAGCAGCGGATCGGGCACCGGGGAGCTGTTTTTT. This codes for CASSGSGTGELFF.

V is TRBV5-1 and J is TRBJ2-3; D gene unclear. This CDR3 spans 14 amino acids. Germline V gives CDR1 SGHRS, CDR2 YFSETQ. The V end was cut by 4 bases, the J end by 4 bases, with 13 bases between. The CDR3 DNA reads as TGCGCCAGCAGCCTCTCGTATTTTCCAGATACGCAGTATTTT. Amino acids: CASSLSYFPDTQYF.

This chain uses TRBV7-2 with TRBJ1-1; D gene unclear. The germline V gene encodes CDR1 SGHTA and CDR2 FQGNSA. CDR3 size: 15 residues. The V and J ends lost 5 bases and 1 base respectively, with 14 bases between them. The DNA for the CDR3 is TGTGCCAGCAGCCCTGGATGGTTGGGGAACACTGAAGCTTTCTTT. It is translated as CASSPGWLGNTEAFF.

The CDR3 DNA reads TGTGCCAGCAGCGTAGGTGGCCCAGGAGGCGGAAACACCATATATTTT. It yields the protein CASSVGGPGGGNTIYF. The gene calls are TRBV9 and TRBJ1-3, with D hard to call. CDR3 length: 16 amino acids. V shed 0 bases and J shed 4 bases, with 14 bases lying between them. Germline-derived CDR1 and CDR2 are SGDLS and YYNGEE.

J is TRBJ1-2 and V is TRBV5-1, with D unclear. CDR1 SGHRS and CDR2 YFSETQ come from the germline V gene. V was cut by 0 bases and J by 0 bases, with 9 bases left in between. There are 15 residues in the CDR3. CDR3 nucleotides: TGCGCCAGCAGCTTGGGGCAGATCTCTAACTATGGCTACACCTTC. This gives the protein CASSLGQISNYGYTF.

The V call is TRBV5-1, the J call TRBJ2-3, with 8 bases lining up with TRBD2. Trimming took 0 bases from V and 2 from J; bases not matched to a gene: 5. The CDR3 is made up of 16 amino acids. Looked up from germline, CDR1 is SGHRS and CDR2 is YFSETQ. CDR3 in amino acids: CASSLGAGATTDTQYF. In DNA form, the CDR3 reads TGCGCCAGCAGCTTGGGAGCGGGGGCGACCACAGATACGCAGTATTTT.

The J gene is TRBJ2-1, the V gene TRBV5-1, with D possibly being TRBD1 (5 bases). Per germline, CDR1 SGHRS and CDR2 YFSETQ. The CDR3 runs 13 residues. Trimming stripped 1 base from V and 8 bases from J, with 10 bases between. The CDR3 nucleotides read TGCGCCAGCAGCTTGAGGGGTGGCGATGAGCAGTTCTTC. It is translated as CASSLRGGDEQFF.

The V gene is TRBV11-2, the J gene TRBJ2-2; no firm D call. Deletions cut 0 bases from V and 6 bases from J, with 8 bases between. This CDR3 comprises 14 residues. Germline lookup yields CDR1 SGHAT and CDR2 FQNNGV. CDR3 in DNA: TGTGCCAGCAGCTTAGATCGAGTGGCCGGGGAGCTGTTTTTT. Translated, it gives CASSLDRVAGELFF.

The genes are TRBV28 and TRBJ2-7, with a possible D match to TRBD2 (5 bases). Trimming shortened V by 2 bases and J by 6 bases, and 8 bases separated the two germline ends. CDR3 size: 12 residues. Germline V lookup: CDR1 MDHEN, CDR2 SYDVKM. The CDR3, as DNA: TGTGCCAGCAGTTTAATTGGAGGCGAGCAGTACTTC. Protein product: CASSLIGGEQYF.

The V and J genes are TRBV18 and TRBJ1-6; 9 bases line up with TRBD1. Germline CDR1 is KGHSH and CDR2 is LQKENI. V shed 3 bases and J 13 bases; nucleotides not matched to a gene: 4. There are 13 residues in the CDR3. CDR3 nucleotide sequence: TGTGCCAGCTCACCTCGACAGGGGGACCCCCTCCACTTT. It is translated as CASSPRQGDPLHF.

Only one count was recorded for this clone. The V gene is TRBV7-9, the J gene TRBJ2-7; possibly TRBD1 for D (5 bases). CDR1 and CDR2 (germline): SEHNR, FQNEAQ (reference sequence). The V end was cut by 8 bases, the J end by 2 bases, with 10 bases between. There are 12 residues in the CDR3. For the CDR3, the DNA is TGTGCCAGCGACGACAGACCCTACGAGCAGTACTTC. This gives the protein CASDDRPYEQYF.

The CDR3 region has the DNA TGTGCCAGCCGTGGGACAGGGGACACAGATACGCAGTATTTT. Translation: CASRGTGDTDTQYF. The rearrangement links TRBV28 to TRBJ2-3; 10 positions agree with TRBD1. V was pared by 8 bases and J by 2 bases, with 4 bases of the junction left unmatched. From germline, CDR1 is MDHEN and CDR2 SYDVKM. This CDR3 contains 14 residues.

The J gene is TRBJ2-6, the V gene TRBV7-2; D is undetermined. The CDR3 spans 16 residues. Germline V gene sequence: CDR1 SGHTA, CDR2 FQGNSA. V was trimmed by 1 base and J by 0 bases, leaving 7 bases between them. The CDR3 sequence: CASSLESSSGANVLTF. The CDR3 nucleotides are TGTGCCAGCAGCTTAGAATCTAGCTCTGGGGCCAACGTCCTGACTTTC.

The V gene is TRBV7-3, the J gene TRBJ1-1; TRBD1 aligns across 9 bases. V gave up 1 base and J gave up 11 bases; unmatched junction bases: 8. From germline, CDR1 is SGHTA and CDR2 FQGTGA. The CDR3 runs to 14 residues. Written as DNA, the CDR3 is TGTGCCAGCAGCTTAATGCCGGGACAGGGTTGGGCTTTCTTT. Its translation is CASSLMPGQGWAFF. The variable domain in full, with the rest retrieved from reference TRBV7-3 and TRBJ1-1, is GAGVSQTPSNKVTEKGKYVELRCDPISGHTALYWYRQSLGQGPEFLIYFQGTGAADDSGLPNDRFFAVRPEGSVSTLKIQRTERGDSAVYLCASSLMPGQGWAFFGQGTRLTVV.

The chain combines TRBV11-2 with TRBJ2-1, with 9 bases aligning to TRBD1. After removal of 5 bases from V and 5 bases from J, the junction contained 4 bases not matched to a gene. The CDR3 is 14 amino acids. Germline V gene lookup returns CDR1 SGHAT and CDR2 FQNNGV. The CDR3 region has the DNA TGTGCCAGCAGCCCACGGGACAGGGACAATGAGCAGTTCTTC. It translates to CASSPRDRDNEQFF.

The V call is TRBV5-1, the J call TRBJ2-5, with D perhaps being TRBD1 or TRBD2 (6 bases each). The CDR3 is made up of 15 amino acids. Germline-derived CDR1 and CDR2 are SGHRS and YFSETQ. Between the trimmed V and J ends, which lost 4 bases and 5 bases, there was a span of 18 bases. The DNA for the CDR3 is TGCGCCAGCAGCCGAAGAACGGGGGCTGGGGAGACCCAGTACTTC. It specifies CASSRRTGAGETQYF.